A single sample gave rise to the 13 T cell receptor beta chains below, sequenced in a study of cytomegalovirus exposure and HLA in healthy donors. The PCR made use of 60 Vbeta and 13 Jbeta primers. Sequencing used immunoSEQ multiplex PCR; TCRdb keeps in-frame clones, though not all of them. The table includes 150,000 to 200,000 clones, approximately 70% detected once. Source material: PBMCs. Source of these receptors: a man aged 35-49 years in good health and CMV-seropositive.

The chain recombines TRBV2 with TRBJ2-1; 7 nucleotides line up with TRBD2. Germline trimming cut 3 bases from V and 5 bases from J; bases unmatched to any gene: 1. CDR1 and CDR2 (germline): SNHLY, FYNNEI. The CDR3 consists of 13 residues. Here the CDR3 reads CASSDGRNNEQFF. As DNA, the CDR3 is TGTGCCAGCAGTGACGGGAGGAACAATGAGCAGTTCTTC.

CDR3 amino acids: CASSAGQGAGEQFF. Written as DNA, the CDR3 is TGTGCCAGCAGCGCGGGACAGGGGGCAGGAGAGCAGTTCTTC. V is TRBV9 and J is TRBJ2-1; TRBD1 aligns across 12 bases. This CDR3 spans 14 amino acids. V was pared by 3 bases and J by 10 bases, with 5 bases of the junction left unmatched. CDR1 and CDR2 (germline): SGDLS, YYNGEE.

This clone occurred a few times. The rearrangement uses TRBV19 and TRBJ2-3; weak D call: TRBD2 (6 bases). There are 15 residues in the CDR3. Trimming removed 5 bases from V and 0 bases from J, with 12 bases in between. From germline, CDR1 is LNHDA and CDR2 SQIVND (reference sequence). CDR3 residues: CASSSGTSSTDTQYF. CDR3 coding DNA: TGTGCCAGTAGTTCCGGGACTTCTAGCACAGATACGCAGTATTTT. Full variable domain (outside the CDR3, taken from reference TRBV19 and TRBJ2-3): DGGITQSPKYLFRKEGQNVTLSCEQNLNHDAMYWYRQDPGQGLRLIYYSQIVNDFQKGDIAEGYSVSREKKESFPLTVTSAQKNPTAFYLCASSSGTSSTDTQYFGPGTRLTVL.

As DNA, the CDR3 is TGTGCCAGCACTCTGGGGGGACAGGGCCTTAATGAGCAGTTCTTC. It codes for CASTLGGQGLNEQFF. The chain combines TRBV7-2 with TRBJ2-1; 9 nucleotides line up with TRBD1. V gave up 7 bases and J gave up 7 bases; unmatched junction bases: 11. Germline lookup yields CDR1 SGHTA and CDR2 FQGNSA. The CDR3 runs to 15 residues. Full variable domain (missing parts from reference TRBV7-2 and TRBJ2-1): GAGVSQSPSNKVTEKGKDVELRCDPISGHTALYWYRQSLGQGLEFLIYFQGNSAPDKSGLPSDRFSAERTGGSVSTLTIQRTQQEDSAVYLCASTLGGQGLNEQFFGPGTRLTVL.

The chain employs TRBV4-1 and TRBJ1-5; no clear D gene. The germline gives CDR1 MGHRA, CDR2 YSYEKL. V was shortened by 3 bases and J by 5 bases, with 11 bases between the two germline ends. The CDR3 runs 14 residues. Here the CDR3 reads CASSQRTRDQPQHF. The CDR3 bases are TGCGCCAGCAGCCAGAGGACTCGTGATCAGCCCCAGCATTTT.

The V and J genes are TRBV4-2 and TRBJ2-7; maybe TRBD1 (5 bases). This CDR3 comprises 13 residues. Germline CDR1 LGHNA, CDR2 YNFKEQ. V was trimmed by 1 base and J by 6 bases, leaving 10 bases between them. CDR3 nucleotide sequence: TGTGCCAGCAGCCAAGTAGAAAGGGGCGAGCAGTACTTC. Protein: CASSQVERGEQYF.

This clone was recorded a few times. The rearrangement joins TRBV7-2 to TRBJ2-5, with 9 bases matching TRBD1. Per the germline V gene, CDR1 is SGHTA and CDR2 is FQGNSA. The V segment lost 2 bases and the J segment 4 bases; nucleotides outside the gene matches: 11. The CDR3 spans 17 residues. CDR3 residues: CASSLLSGQGSSETQYF. The CDR3, as DNA: TGTGCCAGCAGCTTACTCTCAGGACAGGGGAGTTCAGAGACCCAGTACTTC.

The chain's CDR3 is CASAQGAGKGETQYF. The DNA of the CDR3 is TGTGCCAGCGCCCAAGGGGCAGGTAAAGGCGAGACCCAGTACTTC. The V and J genes are TRBV19 and TRBJ2-5; D may be TRBD1 (5 bases). The CDR3 consists of 15 residues. Trimming removed 9 bases from V and 5 bases from J, with 22 bases in between. Germline V CDR1 and CDR2: LNHDA, SQIVND (reference sequence). Together with reference TRBV19 and TRBJ2-5, the CDR3 gives the full variable domain: DGGITQSPKYLFRKEGQNVTLSCEQNLNHDAMYWYRQDPGQGLRLIYYSQIVNDFQKGDIAEGYSVSREKKESFPLTVTSAQKNPTAFYLCASAQGAGKGETQYFGPGTRLLVL.

This clone appeared a single time. The chain uses TRBV5-6 and TRBJ2-7, with TRBD2 matching 13 bases. V dropped 3 bases and J dropped 5; count of bases not matched to a gene: 8. CDR1 SGHDT and CDR2 YYEEEE come from the germline V gene. The CDR3 covers 16 residues. The CDR3 DNA is TGTGCCAGCAGCTGGGGACTAGCGGGGACGAACCACGAGCAGTACTTC. Protein: CASSWGLAGTNHEQYF. The full variable domain, rest sourced from reference TRBV5-6 and TRBJ2-7, is DAGVTQSPTHLIKTRGQQVTLRCSPKSGHDTVSWYQQALGQGPQFIFQYYEEEERQRGNFPDRFSGHQFPNYSSELNVNALLLGDSALYLCASSWGLAGTNHEQYFGPGTRLTVT.

This rearrangement joins TRBV9 to TRBJ2-7; 7 bases line up with TRBD1. The junction had 5 bases not matched to a gene; V was cut back by 3 bases and J by 5 bases. From germline, CDR1 is SGDLS and CDR2 YYNGEE. The CDR3 loop spans 13 amino acids. CDR3 nucleotide sequence: TGTGCCAGCAGCGAACAGGGGTCAAACGAGCAGTACTTC. It codes for CASSEQGSNEQYF. The full variable domain, rest sourced from reference TRBV9 and TRBJ2-7, is DSGVTQTPKHLITATGQRVTLRCSPRSGDLSVYWYQQSLDQGLQFLIQYYNGEERAKGNILERFSAQQFPDLHSELNLSSLELGDSALYFCASSEQGSNEQYFGPGTRLTVT.

The chain carries TRBV7-9 and TRBJ2-2, with a tentative D call TRBD2 (5 bases). Germline V lookup: CDR1 SEHNR, CDR2 FQNEAQ (reference sequence). V lost 5 bases and J 3 bases, leaving 13 bases between the germline ends. The CDR3 extends over 15 amino acids. The DNA for the CDR3 is TGTGCCAGCAGCCCCGGACGGGAATACACCGGGGAGCTGTTTTTT. The encoded protein is CASSPGREYTGELFF.

The rearrangement links TRBV7-6 to TRBJ2-7, with 7 bases lining up with TRBD2. The CDR3 has 14 amino acids. Germline V gene lookup returns CDR1 SGHVS and CDR2 FNYEAQ. Trimming removed 4 bases from V and 3 bases from J; junction bases left unmatched: 6. The CDR3 region has the DNA TGTGCCAGCAGCTCTGGGACTAAGTTCTACGAGCAGTACTTC. Translated, it gives CASSSGTKFYEQYF. The full variable domain, completed using reference TRBV7-6 and TRBJ2-7, is GAGVSQSPRYKVTKRGQDVALRCDPISGHVSLYWYRQALGQGPEFLTYFNYEAQQDKSGLPNDRFSAERPEGSISTLTIQRTEQRDSAMYRCASSSGTKFYEQYFGPGTRLTVT.

This chain links TRBV7-9 with TRBJ1-2, with TRBD1 matching 9 bases. The CDR3 is made up of 14 amino acids. Trimming removed 5 bases from V and 4 bases from J; junction bases left unmatched: 5. The germline gives CDR1 SEHNR, CDR2 FQNEAQ (reference sequence). CDR3 sequence reads: CASSPGTGFYGYTF. In nucleotides, the CDR3 is TGTGCCAGCAGCCCTGGGACAGGGTTCTATGGCTACACCTTC.